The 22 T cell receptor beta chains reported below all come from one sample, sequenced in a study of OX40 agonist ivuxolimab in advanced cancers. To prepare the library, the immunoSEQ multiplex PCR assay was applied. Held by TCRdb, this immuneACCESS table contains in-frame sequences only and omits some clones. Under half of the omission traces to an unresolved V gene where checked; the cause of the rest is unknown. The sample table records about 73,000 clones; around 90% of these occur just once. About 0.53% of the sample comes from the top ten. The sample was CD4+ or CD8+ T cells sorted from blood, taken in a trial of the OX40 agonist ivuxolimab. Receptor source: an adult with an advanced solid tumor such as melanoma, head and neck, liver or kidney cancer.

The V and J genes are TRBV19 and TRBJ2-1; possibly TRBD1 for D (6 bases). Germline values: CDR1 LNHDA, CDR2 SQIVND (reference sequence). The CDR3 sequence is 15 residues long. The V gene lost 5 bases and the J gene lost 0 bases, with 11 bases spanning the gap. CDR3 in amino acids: CASSPGHSSYNEQFF. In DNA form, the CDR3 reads TGTGCCAGTAGTCCGGGACACAGCTCCTACAATGAGCAGTTCTTC.

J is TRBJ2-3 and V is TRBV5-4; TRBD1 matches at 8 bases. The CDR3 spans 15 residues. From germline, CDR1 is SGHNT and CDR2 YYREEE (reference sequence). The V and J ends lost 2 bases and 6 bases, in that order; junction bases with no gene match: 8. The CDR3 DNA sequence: TGTGCCAGCAGCTTTGAACAGGGGGTAAAGGATACGCAGTATTTT. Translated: CASSFEQGVKDTQYF.

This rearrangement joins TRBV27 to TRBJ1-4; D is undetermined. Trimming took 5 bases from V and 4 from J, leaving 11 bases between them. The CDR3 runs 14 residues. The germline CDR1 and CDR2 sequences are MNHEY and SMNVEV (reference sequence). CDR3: CASSRPGINEKLFF. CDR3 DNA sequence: TGTGCCAGCAGTCGCCCGGGGATTAATGAAAAACTGTTTTTT.

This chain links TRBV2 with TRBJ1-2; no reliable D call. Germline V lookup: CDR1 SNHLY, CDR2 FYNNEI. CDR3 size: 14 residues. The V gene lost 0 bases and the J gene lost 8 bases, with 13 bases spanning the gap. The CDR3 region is CASSEATPPQGYTF. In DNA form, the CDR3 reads TGTGCCAGCAGTGAAGCGACCCCTCCTCAAGGCTACACCTTC. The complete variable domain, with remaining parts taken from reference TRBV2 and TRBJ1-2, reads EPEVTQTPSHQVTQMGQEVILRCVPISNHLYFYWYRQILGQKVEFLVSFYNNEISEKSEIFDDQFSVERPDGSNFTLKIRSTKLEDSAMYFCASSEATPPQGYTFGSGTRLTVV.

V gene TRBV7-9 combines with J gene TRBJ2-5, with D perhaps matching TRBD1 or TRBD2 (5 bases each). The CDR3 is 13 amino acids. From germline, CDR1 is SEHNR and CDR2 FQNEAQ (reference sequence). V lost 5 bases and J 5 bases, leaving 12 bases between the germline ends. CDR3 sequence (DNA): TGTGCCAGCAGCCTAAGTGGGGGTGAGACCCAGTACTTC. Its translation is CASSLSGGETQYF.

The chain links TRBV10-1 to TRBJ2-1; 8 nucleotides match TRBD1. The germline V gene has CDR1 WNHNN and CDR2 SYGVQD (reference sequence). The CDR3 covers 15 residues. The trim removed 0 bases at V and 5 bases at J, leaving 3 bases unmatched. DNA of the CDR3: TGCGCCAGCAGTGAGTCGGGACAGGTGAACAATGAGCAGTTCTTC. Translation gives CASSESGQVNNEQFF.

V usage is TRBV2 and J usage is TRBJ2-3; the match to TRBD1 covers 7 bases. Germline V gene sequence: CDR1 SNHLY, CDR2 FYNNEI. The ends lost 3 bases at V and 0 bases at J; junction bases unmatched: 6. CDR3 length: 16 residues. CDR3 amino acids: CASSDDRVPSTDTQYF. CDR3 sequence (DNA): TGTGCCAGCAGTGATGACAGGGTTCCCAGCACAGATACGCAGTATTTT.

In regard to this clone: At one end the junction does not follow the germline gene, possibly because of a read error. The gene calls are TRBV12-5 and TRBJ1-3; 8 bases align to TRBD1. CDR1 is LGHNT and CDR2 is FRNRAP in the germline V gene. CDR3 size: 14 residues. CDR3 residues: CASGLGQAGNTIYF. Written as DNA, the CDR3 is TGTGCTAGTGGCTTGGGACAGGCTGGAAACACCATATATTTT.

The CDR3 is CATSRDPGWQYYTF. The CDR3 DNA sequence: TGTGCCACCAGCAGAGATCCCGGCTGGCAGTACTACACCTTC. The V gene is TRBV15, the J gene TRBJ1-2; no definite D call. In germline, CDR1 is LNHNV, CDR2 YYDKDF (reference sequence). The CDR3 length is 14 residues. V dropped 0 bases and J dropped 10 bases, with 15 bases sitting between them.

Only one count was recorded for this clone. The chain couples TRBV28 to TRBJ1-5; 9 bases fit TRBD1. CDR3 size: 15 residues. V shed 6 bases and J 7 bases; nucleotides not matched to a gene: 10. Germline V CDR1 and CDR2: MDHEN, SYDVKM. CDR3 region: CASSLQGATGQPQHF. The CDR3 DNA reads TGTGCCAGCAGCCTACAGGGGGCGACTGGGCAGCCCCAGCATTTT.

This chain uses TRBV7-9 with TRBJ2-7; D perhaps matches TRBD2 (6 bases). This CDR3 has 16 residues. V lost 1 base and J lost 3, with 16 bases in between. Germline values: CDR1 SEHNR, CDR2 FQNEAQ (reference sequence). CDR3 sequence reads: CASSLVTPPGLYEQYF. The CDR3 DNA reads TGTGCCAGCAGCTTAGTCACCCCACCGGGACTCTACGAGCAGTACTTC.

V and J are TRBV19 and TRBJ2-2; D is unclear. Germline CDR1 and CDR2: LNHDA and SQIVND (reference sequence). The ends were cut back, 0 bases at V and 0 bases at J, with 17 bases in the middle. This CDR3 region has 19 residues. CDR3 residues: CASSIDLFRAGTNTGELFF. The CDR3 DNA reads TGTGCCAGTAGTATAGATCTATTTCGGGCAGGAACGAACACCGGGGAGCTGTTTTTT.

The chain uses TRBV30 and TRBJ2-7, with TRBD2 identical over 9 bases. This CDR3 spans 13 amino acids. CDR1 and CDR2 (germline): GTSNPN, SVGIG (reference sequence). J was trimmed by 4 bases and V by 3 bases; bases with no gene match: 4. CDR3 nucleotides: TGTGCCTGGAGGGAAAGCGGGAGGTACGAGCAGTACTTC. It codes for CAWRESGRYEQYF.

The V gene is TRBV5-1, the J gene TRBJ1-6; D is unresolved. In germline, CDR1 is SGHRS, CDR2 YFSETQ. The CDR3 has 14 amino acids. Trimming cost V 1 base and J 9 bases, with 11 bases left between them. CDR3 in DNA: TGCGCCAGCAGCTTGAATGGATGGGGTTCACCCCTCCACTTT. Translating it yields CASSLNGWGSPLHF. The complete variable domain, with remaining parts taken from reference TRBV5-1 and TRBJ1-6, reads KAGVTQTPRYLIKTRGQQVTLSCSPISGHRSVSWYQQTPGQGLQFLFEYFSETQRNKGNFPGRFSGRQFSNSRSEMNVSTLELGDSALYLCASSLNGWGSPLHFGNGTRLTVT.

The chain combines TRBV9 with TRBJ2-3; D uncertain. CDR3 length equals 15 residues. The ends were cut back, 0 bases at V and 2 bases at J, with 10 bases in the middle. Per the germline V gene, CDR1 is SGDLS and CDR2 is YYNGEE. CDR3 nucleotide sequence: TGTGCCAGCAGCGTAGAGGGTAAAACCACAGATACGCAGTATTTT. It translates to CASSVEGKTTDTQYF.

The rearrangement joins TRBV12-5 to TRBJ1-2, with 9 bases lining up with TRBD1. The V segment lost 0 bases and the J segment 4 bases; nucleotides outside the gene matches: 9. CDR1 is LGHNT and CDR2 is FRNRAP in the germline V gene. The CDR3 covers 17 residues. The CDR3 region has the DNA TGTGCTAGTGGTTTGGTACAGGTACAGGGGGCGGTCTATGGCTACACCTTC. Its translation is CASGLVQVQGAVYGYTF.

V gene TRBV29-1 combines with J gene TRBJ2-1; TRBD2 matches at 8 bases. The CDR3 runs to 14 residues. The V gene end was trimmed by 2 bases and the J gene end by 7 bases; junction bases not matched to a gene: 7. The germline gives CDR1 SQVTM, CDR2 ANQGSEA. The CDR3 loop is CSVEILAGGNEQFF. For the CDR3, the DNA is TGCAGCGTTGAAATTCTAGCGGGTGGTAATGAGCAGTTCTTC.

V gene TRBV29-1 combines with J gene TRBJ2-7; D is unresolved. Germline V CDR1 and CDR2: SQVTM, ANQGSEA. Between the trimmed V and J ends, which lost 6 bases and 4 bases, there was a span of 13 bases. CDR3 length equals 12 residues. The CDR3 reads CSVKGPIYEQYF. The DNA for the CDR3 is TGCAGCGTCAAGGGCCCGATATACGAGCAGTACTTC.

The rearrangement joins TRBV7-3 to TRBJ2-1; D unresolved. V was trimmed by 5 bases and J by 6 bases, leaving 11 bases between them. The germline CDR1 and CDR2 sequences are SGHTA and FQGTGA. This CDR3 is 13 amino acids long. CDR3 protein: CASSPGRFNEQFF. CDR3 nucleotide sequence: TGTGCCAGCAGCCCAGGACGATTCAATGAGCAGTTCTTC.

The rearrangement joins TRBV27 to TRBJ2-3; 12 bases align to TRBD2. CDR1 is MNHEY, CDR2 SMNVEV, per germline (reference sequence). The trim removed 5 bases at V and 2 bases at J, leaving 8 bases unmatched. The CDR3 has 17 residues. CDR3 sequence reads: CASSPPGLAGSTDTQYF. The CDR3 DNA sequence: TGTGCCAGCAGTCCCCCCGGACTAGCGGGATCCACAGATACGCAGTATTTT.

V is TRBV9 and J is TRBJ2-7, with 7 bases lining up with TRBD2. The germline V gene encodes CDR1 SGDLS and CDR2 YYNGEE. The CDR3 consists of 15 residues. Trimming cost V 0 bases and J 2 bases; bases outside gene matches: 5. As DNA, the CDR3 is TGTGCCAGCAGCGTAGGGCTAGCGGAAACCTACGAGCAGTACTTC. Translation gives CASSVGLAETYEQYF.

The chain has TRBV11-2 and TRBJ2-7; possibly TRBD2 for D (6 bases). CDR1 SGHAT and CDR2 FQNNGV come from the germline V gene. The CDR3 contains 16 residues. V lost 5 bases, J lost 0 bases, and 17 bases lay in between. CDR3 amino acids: CASSPPWGRSSYEQYF. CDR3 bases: TGTGCCAGCAGCCCCCCCTGGGGGAGGAGCTCCTACGAGCAGTACTTC. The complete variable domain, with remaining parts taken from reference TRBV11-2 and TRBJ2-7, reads EAGVAQSPRYKIIEKRQSVAFWCNPISGHATLYWYQQILGQGPKLLIQFQNNGVVDDSQLPKDRFSAERLKGVDSTLKIQPAKLEDSAVYLCASSPPWGRSSYEQYFGPGTRLTVT.